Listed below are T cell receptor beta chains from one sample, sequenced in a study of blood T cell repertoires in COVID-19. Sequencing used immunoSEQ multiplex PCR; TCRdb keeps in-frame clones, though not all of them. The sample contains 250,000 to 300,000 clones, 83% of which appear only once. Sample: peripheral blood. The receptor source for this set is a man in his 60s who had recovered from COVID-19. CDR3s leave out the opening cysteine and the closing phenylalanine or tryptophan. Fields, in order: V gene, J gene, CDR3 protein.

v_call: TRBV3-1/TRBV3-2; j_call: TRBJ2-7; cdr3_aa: ASSQSRFGEQY
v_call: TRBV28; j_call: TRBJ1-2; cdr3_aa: ASSLDRDYGYT
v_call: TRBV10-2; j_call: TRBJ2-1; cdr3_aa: ASQTGRAVYNEQF
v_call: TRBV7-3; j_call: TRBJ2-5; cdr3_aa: ASSLELGTQY
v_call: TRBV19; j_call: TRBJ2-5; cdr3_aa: ASRDRGRSPMGETQY
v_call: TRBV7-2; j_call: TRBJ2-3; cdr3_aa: ASSPLTSGGPGATQY
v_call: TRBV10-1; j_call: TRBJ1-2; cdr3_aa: ASSESGAAAGYT
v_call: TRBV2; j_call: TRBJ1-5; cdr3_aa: ASSPSLHNQPQH
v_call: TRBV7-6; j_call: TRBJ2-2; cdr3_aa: ASSFSGMNTGELF
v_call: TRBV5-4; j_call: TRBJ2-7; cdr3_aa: ASSLSGGALIYEQY
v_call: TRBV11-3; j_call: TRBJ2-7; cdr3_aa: ASSLGAGGSYEQY
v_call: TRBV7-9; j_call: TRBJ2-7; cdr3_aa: ASRSGQGAYEQY
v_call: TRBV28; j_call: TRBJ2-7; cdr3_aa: ASIPGLAPYEQY
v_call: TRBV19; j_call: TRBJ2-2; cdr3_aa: ASSIDLSGVYTGELF
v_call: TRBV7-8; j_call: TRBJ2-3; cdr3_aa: ASSFRGRTDTQY
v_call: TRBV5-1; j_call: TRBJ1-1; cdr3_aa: ASSFRDSEGNTEAF
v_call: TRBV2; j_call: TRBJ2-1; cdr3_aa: ASRAAYNEQF
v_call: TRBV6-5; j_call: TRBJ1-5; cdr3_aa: ASAQGANQPQH
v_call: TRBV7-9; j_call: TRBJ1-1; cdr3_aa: ASSKGQGNTEAF
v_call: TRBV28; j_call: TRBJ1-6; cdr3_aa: ASSLGQGKFSPLH
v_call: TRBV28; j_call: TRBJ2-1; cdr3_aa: ASQGGSYNEQF
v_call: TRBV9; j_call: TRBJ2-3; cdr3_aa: ASSAYQGQGAQY
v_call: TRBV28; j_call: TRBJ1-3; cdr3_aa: ASSLTGLSGNTIY
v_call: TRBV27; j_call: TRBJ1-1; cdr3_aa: ASSARQGRSEAF
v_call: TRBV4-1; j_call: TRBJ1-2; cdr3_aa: ASSQGAVTGGYGYT
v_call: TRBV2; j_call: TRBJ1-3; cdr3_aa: ASRSTRGSSGNTIY
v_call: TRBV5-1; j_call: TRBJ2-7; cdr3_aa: ASGRTGGFAEQY
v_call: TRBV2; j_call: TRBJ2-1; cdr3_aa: ASQRSGRLSEQF
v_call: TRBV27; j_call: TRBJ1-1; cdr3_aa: ASSLVGGYTEAF
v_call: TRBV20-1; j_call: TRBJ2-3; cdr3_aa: SASGQITDTQY
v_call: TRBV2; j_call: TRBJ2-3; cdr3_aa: ASSEEGTDTQY
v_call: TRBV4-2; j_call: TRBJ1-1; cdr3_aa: ASSQDRGLDTEAF
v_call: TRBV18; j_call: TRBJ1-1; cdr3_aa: ASSHKPPRTNTEAF
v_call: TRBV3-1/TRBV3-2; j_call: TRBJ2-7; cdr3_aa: ASSQGVGSGSSYEQY
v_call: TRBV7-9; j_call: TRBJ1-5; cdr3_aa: ASSPSPGQQPQH
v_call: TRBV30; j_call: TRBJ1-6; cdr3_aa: AWTGVNNSPLH
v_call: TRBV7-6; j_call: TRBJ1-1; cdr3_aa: ASSLPGTEEKAF
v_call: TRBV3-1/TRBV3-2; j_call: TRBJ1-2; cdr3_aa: ASSHDRARYGYT
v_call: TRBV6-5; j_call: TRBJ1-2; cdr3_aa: ASNGRDYGYT
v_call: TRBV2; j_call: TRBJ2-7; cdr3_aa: ASKTSGGTYEQY
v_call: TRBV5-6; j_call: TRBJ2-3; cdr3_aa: ASSDRQGWGTDTQY
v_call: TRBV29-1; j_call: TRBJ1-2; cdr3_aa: SVAGVRGYT
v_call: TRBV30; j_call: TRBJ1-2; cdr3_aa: AWSVLDGYT
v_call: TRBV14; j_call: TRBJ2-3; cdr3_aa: ASSLGGADTQY
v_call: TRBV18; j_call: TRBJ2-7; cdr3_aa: ASSPGLTREQY
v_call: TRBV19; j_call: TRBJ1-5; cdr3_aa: ASTPSNSNQPQH
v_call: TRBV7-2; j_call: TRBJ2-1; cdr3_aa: ASSLDSTVNEQF
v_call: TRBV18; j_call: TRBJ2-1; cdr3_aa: ASSPVAGAYNEQF
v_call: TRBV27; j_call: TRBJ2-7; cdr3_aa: ASRSTSLKSEQY
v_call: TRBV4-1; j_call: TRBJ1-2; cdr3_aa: ASSQDSRQGGYT
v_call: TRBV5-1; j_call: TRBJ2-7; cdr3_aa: ASSPQGWSAEQY
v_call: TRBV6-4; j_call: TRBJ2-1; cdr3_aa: ASSDSIAPRNEQF
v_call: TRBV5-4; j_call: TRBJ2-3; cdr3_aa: ASRAKRGSTDTQY
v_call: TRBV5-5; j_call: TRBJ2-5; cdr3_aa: ASSWGDRVETQY
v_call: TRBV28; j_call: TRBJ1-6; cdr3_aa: ASSLEQGIRSPLH